These 24 T cell receptor beta chains originate from one sample sequenced in a study of T cell responses to AZD1222 COVID-19 vaccine. Here immunoSEQ multiplex PCR was the method, and the copy in TCRdb shows in-frame clones only, minus some. This sample has 90,000 to 130,000 clones, with roughly 89% found just once. Source: peripheral blood, taken 28 days after the second AZD1222 dose. The receptors here all came from an adult who received the AZD1222 COVID-19 vaccine.

The rearrangement uses TRBV4-2 and TRBJ2-5; 12 positions match TRBD2. CDR3 length: 15 amino acids. Germline V lookup: CDR1 LGHNA, CDR2 YNFKEQ. V shed 1 base and J 4 bases; nucleotides not matched to a gene: 1. The DNA of the CDR3 is TGTGCCAGCAGCCAAGCTAGCGGGGGGGCAGAGACCCAGTACTTC. It is translated as CASSQASGGAETQYF.

The CDR3 reads CASSPYRGGAEVGNQPQHF. The DNA of the CDR3 is TGTGCCAGTAGTCCATACCGTGGGGGGGCGGAGGTTGGAAATCAGCCCCAGCATTTT. The rearrangement uses TRBV19 and TRBJ1-5; a weak D match, TRBD1 (6 bases). The V gene lost 5 bases and the J gene lost 4 bases, with 27 bases spanning the gap. Looked up from germline, CDR1 is LNHDA and CDR2 is SQIVND (reference sequence). This CDR3 contains 19 residues.

Only a few counts were recorded for this clone. The rearrangement uses TRBV5-1 and TRBJ1-2; D not certain. Germline loops: CDR1 SGHRS, CDR2 YFSETQ. The CDR3 totals 12 residues. Trimming took off 2 bases at V and 6 bases at J, with 8 bases between the two ends. DNA for the CDR3: TGCGCCAGCAGCTTTACGGGTAATGGCTACACCTTC. It codes for CASSFTGNGYTF.

The V call is TRBV4-2, the J call TRBJ2-7; no clear D. The CDR3 has 11 residues. The germline V gene has CDR1 LGHNA and CDR2 YNFKEQ. Trimming removed 8 bases from V and 10 bases from J, with 15 bases in between. The CDR3 coding sequence is TGTGCCAGCTCGGCAGGTTCCTCTCAGTACTTC. Residues: CASSAGSSQYF.

The V and J genes are TRBV7-2 and TRBJ1-5, with 7 bases lining up with TRBD1. With 2 bases clipped from V and 5 bases from J, the junction kept 3 bases outside the gene matches. In germline, CDR1 is SGHTA, CDR2 FQGNSA. CDR3 length: 14 amino acids. CDR3 nucleotides: TGTGCCAGCAGCTTAAGGGACAGTTATCAGCCCCAGCATTTT. Its protein is CASSLRDSYQPQHF.

The CDR3 sequence: CASSPGTASVYNEQFF. The CDR3 coding sequence is TGTGCCAGCAGCCCGGGGACAGCCAGCGTCTACAATGAGCAGTTCTTC. V gene TRBV5-5 combines with J gene TRBJ2-1, with 7 positions matching TRBD1. CDR1 and CDR2 (germline): SGHKS, YYEKEE (reference sequence). The length of the CDR3 is 16 residues. With V trimmed by 4 bases and J by 3 bases, 10 bases remained unmatched.

Here the CDR3 DNA reads TGTGCCAGCGCGACGGGGGGCCCCCTCTACGAGCAGTACTTC. Translated, it gives CASATGGPLYEQYF. The rearrangement links TRBV3-1 (or the pseudogene TRBV3-2) to TRBJ2-7, with a possible D match to TRBD2 (7 bases). V was clipped by 8 bases and J by 3 bases, with 17 bases between them. The CDR3 spans 14 residues. Germline assignment: CDR1 LGHDT and CDR2 YNNKEL (reference sequence).

The CDR3 sequence is CASSETGATVYEQYF. For the CDR3, the DNA is TGCGCCAGCAGCGAAACAGGGGCCACCGTCTACGAGCAGTACTTC. This chain links TRBV4-3 with TRBJ2-7; 7 bases map to TRBD1. Germline V lookup: CDR1 LGHNA, CDR2 YSLEER. The J segment lost 3 bases and the V segment lost 5 bases, leaving 10 bases of the junction unmatched. This CDR3 is 15 amino acids long.

The chain has TRBV12-5 and TRBJ2-5; tentative D call: TRBD1 (5 bases). This CDR3 spans 13 amino acids. In germline, CDR1 is LGHNT, CDR2 FRNRAP. V was clipped by 5 bases and J by 5 bases, with 12 bases between them. The CDR3 nucleotides read TGTGCTAGTGGTCCCCAGGGTGTGGAGACCCAGTACTTC. Its protein is CASGPQGVETQYF.

CDR3 in DNA: TGTGCCAGCAGTTCGCCACGACAGGGGGCGCCTATCTACGAGCAGTACTTC. Protein product: CASSSPRQGAPIYEQYF. J is TRBJ2-7 and V is TRBV6-2 or TRBV6-3; the match to TRBD1 covers 10 bases. CDR1 MNHEY and CDR2 SVGEGT come from the germline V gene. The CDR3 has 17 residues. Trimming at V came to 4 bases and at J to 3 bases, leaving 12 bases not matched to a gene.

This clone appeared once. Other DNA sequences of this sample code for an identical CDR3. J is TRBJ1-1 and V is TRBV9, with D perhaps matching TRBD1 (6 bases). This CDR3 contains 14 residues. The V gene's germline CDR1 is SGDLS and CDR2 YYNGEE. Trimming pared 0 bases from V and 6 bases from J, leaving 12 bases between. CDR3 region: CASSVVQGLSEAFF. As DNA, the CDR3 is TGTGCCAGCAGCGTAGTACAGGGACTATCTGAAGCTTTCTTT.

With regard to this clone: This CDR3 is also generated by other DNA sequences in the sample. This chain joins TRBV18 and TRBJ1-2, with 11 bases lining up with TRBD1. Germline V gene lookup returns CDR1 KGHSH and CDR2 LQKENI. The CDR3 runs 13 residues. Unmatched junction bases numbered 4, after V lost 5 bases and J lost 8 bases. In nucleotides, the CDR3 is TGTGCCAGCTCATCGGACAGGGGGCGCGGCTACACCTTC. This translates into CASSSDRGRGYTF.

This clone was recorded once. The V gene is TRBV29-1, the J gene TRBJ1-1; weak D call: TRBD1 (6 bases). The CDR3 consists of 11 residues. The V end was cut by 7 bases, the J end by 3 bases, with 9 bases between. Germline V gene sequence: CDR1 SQVTM, CDR2 ANQGSEA. The CDR3, as DNA: TGCAGCGGGGGGGGCTACACTGAAGCTTTCTTT. Translating gives CSGGGYTEAFF.

This clone has only one observation. V usage is TRBV30 and J usage is TRBJ2-7; D call uncertain. The CDR3 totals 13 residues. V lost 4 bases to trimming and J lost 6 bases, with 16 bases between them. CDR1 and CDR2 from the germline V gene are GTSNPN and SVGIG (reference sequence). CDR3 DNA: TGTGCCTGGACCCCAACTCACTTGGGCGAGCAGTACTTC. As protein: CAWTPTHLGEQYF.

This rearrangement joins TRBV4-1 to TRBJ2-3; a possible D gene is TRBD1 (5 bases). The V gene lost 3 bases and the J gene lost 6 bases, with 19 bases spanning the gap. This CDR3 spans 16 amino acids. CDR1 and CDR2 from the germline V gene are MGHRA and YSYEKL. In nucleotides, the CDR3 is TGCGCCAGCAGCCAGGGGCACTCTCGACCCCCGGATACGCAGTATTTT. Translated, it gives CASSQGHSRPPDTQYF.

This clone was counted a single time. The gene calls are TRBV11-1 and TRBJ1-1; no reliable D call. The CDR3 extends over 15 amino acids. V gave up 3 bases and J gave up 0 bases, with 11 bases separating them. Looked up from germline, CDR1 is SGHAT and CDR2 is FQDESV (reference sequence). CDR3 coding DNA: TGTGCCAGCAGCTTGCCCGGGAGCATGAACACTGAAGCTTTCTTT. The encoded protein is CASSLPGSMNTEAFF.

This chain links TRBV6-2 or TRBV6-3 with TRBJ2-3; D could derive from TRBD1 or TRBD2 (5 bases each). CDR1 and CDR2 from the germline V gene are MNHEY and SVGEGT. CDR3 length: 15 amino acids. The V end was cut by 6 bases, the J end by 0 bases, with 13 bases between. The CDR3 coding sequence is TGTGCCAGCAGCAAACCCCGGGACAGCACAGATACGCAGTATTTT. Residues: CASSKPRDSTDTQYF.

V gene TRBV5-6 combines with J gene TRBJ2-5; no definite D call. Germline V gene lookup returns CDR1 SGHDT and CDR2 YYEEEE. V was pared by 4 bases and J by 5 bases, with 6 bases between. This CDR3 contains 11 residues. CDR3 loop: CASSQGETQYF. CDR3 bases: TGTGCCAGCAGCCAAGGGGAGACCCAGTACTTC.

V usage is TRBV10-3 and J usage is TRBJ2-7; D is unresolved. The germline V gene encodes CDR1 ENHRY and CDR2 SYGVKD. V was clipped by 3 bases and J by 4 bases, with 10 bases between them. The CDR3 covers 13 residues. CDR3 coding DNA: TGTGCCATCAGTGAATTGGTAAGGTACGAGCAGTACTTC. Translating it yields CAISELVRYEQYF.

This chain joins TRBV5-1 and TRBJ2-1; D might be TRBD2 (6 bases). Trimming shortened V by 5 bases and J by 6 bases, and 18 bases separated the two germline ends. Germline V gives CDR1 SGHRS, CDR2 YFSETQ. The CDR3 loop spans 15 amino acids. DNA of the CDR3: TGCGCCAGCAGGTCCACTAGCTCGATCCCCAATGAGCAGTTCTTC. It translates to CASRSTSSIPNEQFF.

The rearrangement links TRBV7-2 to TRBJ1-2; D unresolved. Trimming shortened V by 3 bases and J by 3 bases, and 5 bases separated the two germline ends. Germline lookup yields CDR1 SGHTA and CDR2 FQGNSA. The CDR3 is made up of 12 amino acids. Here the CDR3 DNA reads TGTGCCAGCAGCTTTGGGGACTATGGCTACACCTTC. Its translation: CASSFGDYGYTF.

The V and J genes are TRBV19 and TRBJ1-2; TRBD1 aligns across 7 bases. In germline, CDR1 is LNHDA, CDR2 SQIVND (reference sequence). After removal of 3 bases from V and 1 base from J, the junction contained 8 bases not matched to a gene. CDR3 length equals 16 residues. CDR3 protein: CASSIFSSGGNYGYTF. The CDR3 DNA follows: TGTGCCAGTAGTATTTTCAGCTCAGGGGGTAACTATGGCTACACCTTC.

V gene TRBV6-2 or TRBV6-3 combines with J gene TRBJ2-2; no definite D call. The germline V and J ends were trimmed by 2 bases and 3 bases, with 7 bases remaining between them. The CDR3 loop spans 14 amino acids. Germline loops: CDR1 MNHEY, CDR2 SVGEGT. The DNA of the CDR3 is TGTGCCAGCAGTTACAGTGGCGACACCGGGGAGCTGTTTTTT. It specifies CASSYSGDTGELFF.

The CDR3 protein is CASSLAPVGDSPLHF. CDR3 DNA: TGCGCCAGCAGCTTAGCTCCCGTGGGAGATTCACCCCTCCACTTT. This sequence joins TRBV5-1 and TRBJ1-6, with D unresolved. Germline V lookup: CDR1 SGHRS, CDR2 YFSETQ. There are 15 residues in the CDR3. Trimming cost V 2 bases and J 8 bases, with 14 bases left between them.